This TCR beta chain was captured in a study of shared clonotypes between healthy human individuals. Trimming stripped 1 base from V and 6 bases from J, with 7 bases between. In germline, CDR1 is SEHNR, CDR2 FQNEAQ (reference sequence). The CDR3 is 12 residues long. Original data processing: ImmunoSEQ supplied junction-only sequences lacking quality scores, so filtering was different. Profiling relied on immunoSEQ multiplex PCR, and the TCRdb table lists in-frame clones only, not all of them. V and J calls and clone size are given by that table; D and trimming were obtained from the DNA. This sample has roughly 2.2 million clones, with 80% to 95% found just once. Notes on the study in general: Non-shared clonotypes showed lower generation probabilities than clonotypes common to all four donors.

To note about this clone: Its target is not known. Within the sample, other DNA sequences also encode this same CDR3.

The chain employs TRBV7-9 and TRBJ2-7; D remains unclear. The TCR was taken from a man aged 18 to 30 in good health. Some clones in this sample may be carry-over from other donors' samples. The sample comprised naive CD4+ T cells from PBMCs. Subset: CD45RA+ positively selected. CDR3 region: CASSLEGLEQYF. CDR3 coding DNA: TGTGCCAGCAGCTTAGAAGGCCTCGAGCAGTACTTC.